The entry below describes one TCR beta chain. This CDR3 has 13 residues. Germline V gene lookup returns CDR1 SGDLS and CDR2 YYNGEE. V gave up 3 bases and J gave up 8 bases, with 11 bases separating them. This specimen comes from a study of blood T cells in healthy people across ages. A J-beta primer mix and a sample-barcoded 5' primer were used in a second PCR of roughly 6 to 12 cycles. From the 5' RACE reads, TCRdb called clonotypes with MiXCR, one entry per CDR3 protein. The sample carries about 1 million distinct CDR3 sequences, around 25% recorded once. These sequences were also reported in another study, on T cells of mothers and their children. That work states: Slightly higher overlap, not significant, was seen in related mother-child pairs than in unrelated pairs.

The chain has TRBV9 and TRBJ2-2; the D is unclear. The source material was blood. The TCR comes from a girl between 2 and 10 years old in good health. CDR3 in DNA: TGTGCCAGCAGCGCCGGAATGACTGGGGAGCTGTTTTTT. This sequence encodes CASSAGMTGELFF.